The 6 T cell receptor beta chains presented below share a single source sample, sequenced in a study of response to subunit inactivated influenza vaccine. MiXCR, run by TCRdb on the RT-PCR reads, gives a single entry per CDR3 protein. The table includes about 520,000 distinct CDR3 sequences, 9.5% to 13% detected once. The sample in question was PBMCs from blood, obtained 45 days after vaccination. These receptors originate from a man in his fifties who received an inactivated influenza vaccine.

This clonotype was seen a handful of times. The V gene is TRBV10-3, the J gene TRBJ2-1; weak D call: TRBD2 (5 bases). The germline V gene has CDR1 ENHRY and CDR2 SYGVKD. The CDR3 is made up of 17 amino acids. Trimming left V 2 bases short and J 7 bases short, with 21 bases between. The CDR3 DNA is TGTGCCATCAGTGAGCGGGGTACTGGACCAGGTGGTAATGAGCAGTTCTTC. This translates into CAISERGTGPGGNEQFF.

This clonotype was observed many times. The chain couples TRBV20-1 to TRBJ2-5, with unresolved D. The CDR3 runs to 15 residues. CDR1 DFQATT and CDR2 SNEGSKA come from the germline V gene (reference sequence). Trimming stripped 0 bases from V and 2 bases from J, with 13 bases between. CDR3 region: CSARDLFNEQETQYF. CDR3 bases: TGCAGTGCTAGAGATTTATTCAACGAACAAGAGACCCAGTACTTC.

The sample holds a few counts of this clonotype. CDR3 protein: CASSFAPGTSDEQYF. The CDR3 DNA sequence: TGTGCCAGCAGTTTCGCTCCCGGGACTAGCGACGAGCAGTACTTC. The V gene is TRBV27, the J gene TRBJ2-7, with 10 bases aligning to TRBD2. The CDR3 covers 15 residues. The J segment lost 5 bases and the V segment lost 3 bases, leaving 7 bases of the junction unmatched. Per the germline V gene, CDR1 is MNHEY and CDR2 is SMNVEV (reference sequence).

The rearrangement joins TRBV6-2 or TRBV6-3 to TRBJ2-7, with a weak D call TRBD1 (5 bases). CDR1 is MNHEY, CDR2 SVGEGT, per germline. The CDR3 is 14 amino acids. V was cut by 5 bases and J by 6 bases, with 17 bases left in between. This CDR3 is CASSNGQVGFEQYF. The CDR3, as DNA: TGTGCCAGCAGTAACGGACAAGTAGGGTTCGAGCAGTACTTC.

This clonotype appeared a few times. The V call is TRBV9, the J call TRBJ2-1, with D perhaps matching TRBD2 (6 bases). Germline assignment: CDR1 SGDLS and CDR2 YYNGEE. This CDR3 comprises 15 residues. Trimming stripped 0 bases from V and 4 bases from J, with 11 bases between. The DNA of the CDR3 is TGTGCCAGCAGCGTAGGAAGCGGGCCTTACAATGAGCAGTTCTTC. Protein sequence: CASSVGSGPYNEQFF.

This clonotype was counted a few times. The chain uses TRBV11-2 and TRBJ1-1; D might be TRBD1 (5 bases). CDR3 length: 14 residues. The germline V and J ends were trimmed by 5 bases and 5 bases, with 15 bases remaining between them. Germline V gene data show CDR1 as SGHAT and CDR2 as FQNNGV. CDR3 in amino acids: CASSPGRGGTEAFF. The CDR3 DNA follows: TGTGCCAGCAGCCCCGGGAGGGGTGGGACTGAAGCTTTCTTT.